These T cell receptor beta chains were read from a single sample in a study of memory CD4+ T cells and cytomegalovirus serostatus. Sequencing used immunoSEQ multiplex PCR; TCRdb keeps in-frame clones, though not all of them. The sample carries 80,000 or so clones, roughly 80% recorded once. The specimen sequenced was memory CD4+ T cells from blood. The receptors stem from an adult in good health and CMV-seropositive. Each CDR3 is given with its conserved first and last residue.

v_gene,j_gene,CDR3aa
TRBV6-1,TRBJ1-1,CASSLGGSNTEAFF
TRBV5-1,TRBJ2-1,CASSLGLAVGEQFF
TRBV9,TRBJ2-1,CASSVSPTSANEQFF
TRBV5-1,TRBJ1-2,CASSRDRGQGYTF
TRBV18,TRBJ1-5,CASSPTGGDQPQHF
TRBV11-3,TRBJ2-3,CASSIARGLTDTQYF
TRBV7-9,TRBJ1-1,CASSRGGGIGLNTEAFF
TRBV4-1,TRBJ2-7,CASSPEIRMTEQYF
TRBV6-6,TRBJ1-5,CASSSGENQPQHF
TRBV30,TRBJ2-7,CAWSSDRDEQYF
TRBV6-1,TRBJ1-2,CASSENYHAAYGYTF
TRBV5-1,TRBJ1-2,CASSSKGDYGYTF
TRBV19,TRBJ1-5,CASSSQALGQPQHF
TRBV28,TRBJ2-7,CASSQAVSPYEQYF
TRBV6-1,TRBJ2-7,CASGQFYEQYF
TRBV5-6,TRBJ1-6,CASFLMADYNSPLHF
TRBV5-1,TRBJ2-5,CASSFTSPQETQYF
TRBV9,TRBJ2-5,CASSPVRETQYF
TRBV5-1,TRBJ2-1,CASSFPGGSSYNEQFF
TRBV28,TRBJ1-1,CASTEDPDNMNTEAFF
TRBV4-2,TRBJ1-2,CASSQEREGAYGYTF
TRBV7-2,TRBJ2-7,CASSFGPWYEQYF
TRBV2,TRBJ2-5,CASMDRPSGAQETQYF
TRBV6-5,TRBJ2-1,CASSTLEGGNEQFF
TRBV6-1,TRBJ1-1,CASVPNTVTEAFF
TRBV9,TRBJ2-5,CASSPGTGVWETQYF
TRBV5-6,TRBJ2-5,CASSLVFGQLQETQYF
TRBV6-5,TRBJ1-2,CASSTRQYGYTF
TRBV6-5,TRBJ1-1,CASSLGGPGNTEAFF
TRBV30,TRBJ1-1,CAWTMQGRRAFF
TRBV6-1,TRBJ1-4,CASRRQIATNEKLFF
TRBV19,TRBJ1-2,CASSLTENYGYTF
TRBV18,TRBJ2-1,CASSPGQGTDEQFF
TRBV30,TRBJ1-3,CAWSVGGNTIYF
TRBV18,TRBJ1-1,CASSPSKGVTEAFF
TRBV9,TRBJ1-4,CASSKTGRNEKLFF
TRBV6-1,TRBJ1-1,CASSERGVTEAFF
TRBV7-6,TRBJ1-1,CASSLAANTEAFF
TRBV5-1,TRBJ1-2,CASSLEPTAGGYTF
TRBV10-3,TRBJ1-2,CAISEQGPAYGYTF
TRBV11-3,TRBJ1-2,CASSFQTGANYGYTF
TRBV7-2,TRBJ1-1,CASSLRREAEAFF
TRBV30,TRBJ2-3,CAYRIGGADTQYF
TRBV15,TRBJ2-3,CATSPTLVDTQYF
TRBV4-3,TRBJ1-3,CASSQAAKGRQVGNTIYF
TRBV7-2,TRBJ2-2,CASSFNRGTGELFF
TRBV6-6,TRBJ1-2,CASSLQGDYGYTF
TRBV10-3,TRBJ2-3,CATAPRAGGTTDTQYF